This TCR beta chain was profiled in a study of control samples from healthy donors and cancer patients. Repertoires were generated with immunoSEQ multiplex PCR, while TCRdb's copy carries only in-frame clones and drops some. The sample records some 140,000 clones, roughly 94% being singletons. This CDR3 has 15 residues. CDR1 and CDR2 from the germline V gene are SGHDT and YYEEEE. V lost 3 bases and J lost 1, with 13 bases in between. Sequencing used PBMCs. The TCR was taken from a man in his fifties or sixties with colorectal cancer. The chain couples TRBV5-6 to TRBJ1-1, with D possibly matching TRBD1 (6 bases). CDR3 in DNA: TGTGCCAGCAGCTGGGGGCCAGGGAAGAACACTGAAGCTTTCTTT. Its protein product is CASSWGPGKNTEAFF.